One and the same sample provided the 4 T cell receptor beta chains below, sequenced in a study of cytomegalovirus exposure and HLA in healthy donors. The assay was immunoSEQ multiplex PCR, and TCRdb's table has in-frame clones only and misses some. Of about 360,000 clones in the sample, 70% to 90% are singletons; the top ten hold 0.8% to 0.85%. Input material: PBMCs. The receptors stem from a woman aged 18-35 years in good health and CMV-seronegative.

The chain uses TRBV27 and TRBJ2-5, with D perhaps matching TRBD2 (5 bases). The germline CDR1 and CDR2 sequences are MNHEY and SMNVEV (reference sequence). V gave up 0 bases and J gave up 1 base, with 12 bases separating them. The CDR3 has 16 residues. This CDR3 reads CASSLSVGAIQETQYF. The CDR3 bases are TGTGCCAGCAGTTTATCAGTGGGAGCGATCCAAGAGACCCAGTACTTC.

The chain recombines TRBV19 with TRBJ1-2; D is possibly TRBD1 (6 bases). Germline V gene lookup returns CDR1 LNHDA and CDR2 SQIVND (reference sequence). Trimming shortened V by 5 bases and J by 3 bases, and 10 bases separated the two germline ends. The CDR3 runs 13 residues. The CDR3 spells CASSVQGYYGYTF. The DNA for the CDR3 is TGTGCCAGTAGTGTACAGGGATACTATGGCTACACCTTC. Combining the CDR3 with reference TRBV19 and TRBJ1-2 gives the whole variable domain DGGITQSPKYLFRKEGQNVTLSCEQNLNHDAMYWYRQDPGQGLRLIYYSQIVNDFQKGDIAEGYSVSREKKESFPLTVTSAQKNPTAFYLCASSVQGYYGYTFGSGTRLTVV.

The rearrangement joins TRBV6-5 to TRBJ2-7, with D possibly TRBD1 on 6 matching bases. The V end was cut by 5 bases, the J end by 1 base, with 12 bases between. Germline V gene sequence: CDR1 MNHEY, CDR2 SVGAGI. The CDR3 spans 14 residues. The CDR3 sequence: CASSNDRFSYEQYF. CDR3 nucleotides: TGTGCCAGCAGTAACGACAGGTTTTCCTACGAGCAGTACTTC.

The chain links TRBV5-1 to TRBJ1-4, with a tentative D call TRBD1 (6 bases). The CDR3 runs 16 residues. Germline V gives CDR1 SGHRS, CDR2 YFSETQ. V lost 0 bases and J lost 5, with 14 bases in between. The DNA for the CDR3 is TGCGCCAGCAGCTTGGAGACACAGGGTCGGAATGAAAAACTGTTTTTT. This codes for CASSLETQGRNEKLFF.